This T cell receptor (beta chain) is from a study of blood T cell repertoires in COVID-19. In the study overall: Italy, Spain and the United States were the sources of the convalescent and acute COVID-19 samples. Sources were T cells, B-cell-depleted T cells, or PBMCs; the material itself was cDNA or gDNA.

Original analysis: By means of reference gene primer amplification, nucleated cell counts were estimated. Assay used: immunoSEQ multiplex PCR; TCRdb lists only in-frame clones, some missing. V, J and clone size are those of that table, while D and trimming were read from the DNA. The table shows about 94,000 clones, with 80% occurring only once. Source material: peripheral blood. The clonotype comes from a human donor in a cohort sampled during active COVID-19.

CDR3 sequence (DNA): TGTGCCAGCAGCTACAACGTGGACGGGACCTACGAGCAGTACTTC. This translates into CASSYNVDGTYEQYF. V usage is TRBV5-6 and J usage is TRBJ2-7, with D perhaps TRBD2 (5 bases). This CDR3 is 15 amino acids long. Trimming left V 3 bases short and J 2 bases short, with 15 bases between. The germline CDR1 and CDR2 sequences are SGHDT and YYEEEE.